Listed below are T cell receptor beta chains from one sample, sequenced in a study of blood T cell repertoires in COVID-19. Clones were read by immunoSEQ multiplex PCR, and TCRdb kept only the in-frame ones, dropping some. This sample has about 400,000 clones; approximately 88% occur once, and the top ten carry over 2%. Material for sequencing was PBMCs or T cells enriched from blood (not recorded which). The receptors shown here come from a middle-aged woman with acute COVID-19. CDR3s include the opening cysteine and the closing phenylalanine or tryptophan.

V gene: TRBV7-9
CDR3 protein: CASSLVQTGGSGYTF

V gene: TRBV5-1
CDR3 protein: CASSFSSGAYEQYF

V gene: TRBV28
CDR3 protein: CASRSTAPNTGELFF

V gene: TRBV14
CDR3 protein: CASSHTTPGYTGELFF

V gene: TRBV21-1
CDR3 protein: CASSNGPGFPHGYTF

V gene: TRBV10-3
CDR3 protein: CAISRQGGNSPLHF

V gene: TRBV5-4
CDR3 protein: CASGELADTQYF

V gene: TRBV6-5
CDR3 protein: CASSDGGGSSPLHF

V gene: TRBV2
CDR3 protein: CASSEVLLTSGGGNEQFF

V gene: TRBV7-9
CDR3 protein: CASSLRGQTAVGYTF

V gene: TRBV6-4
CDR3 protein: CASSRVRQGALCGYTF

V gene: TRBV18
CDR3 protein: CASSWADQNTEAFF

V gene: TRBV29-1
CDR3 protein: CSVEEGTGNTGELFF

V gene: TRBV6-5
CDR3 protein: CASSYSRGGYTEAFF

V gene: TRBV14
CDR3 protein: CASSPEWGHTGELFF

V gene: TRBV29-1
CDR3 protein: CSVTLPGSGRNQPQHF

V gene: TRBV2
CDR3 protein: CASSEAGGPDTQYF

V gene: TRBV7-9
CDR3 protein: CASSSMGLRTDTQYF

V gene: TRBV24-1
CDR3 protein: CATGGISGGADTQYF

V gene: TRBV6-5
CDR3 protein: CASSPRQYEKLFF

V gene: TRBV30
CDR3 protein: CAWSADMRYEGYSPLHF

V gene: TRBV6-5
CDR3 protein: CASSSGTTGMQPQHF

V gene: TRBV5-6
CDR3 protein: CASTGLAGLTDTQYF

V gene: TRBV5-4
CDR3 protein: CASSLAARQETQYF

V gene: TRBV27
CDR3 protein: CASSLSSGGSTDTQYF

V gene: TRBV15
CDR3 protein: CATSRDLDNYEQYF

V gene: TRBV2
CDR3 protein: CASSVRGNRDNSPLHF

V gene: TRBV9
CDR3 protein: CASSRGALTQETQYF

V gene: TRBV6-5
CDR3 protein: CASSPGQTNYGYTF

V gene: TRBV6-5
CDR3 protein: CASSNLRRGSYEQYF

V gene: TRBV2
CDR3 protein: CASSALAGGQGTQYF

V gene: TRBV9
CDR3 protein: CASSATGGRLDTEAFF

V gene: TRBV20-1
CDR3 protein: CSAPQGESLHF

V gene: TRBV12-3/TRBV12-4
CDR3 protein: CASSSQGLTLHF

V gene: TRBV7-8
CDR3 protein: CASSAGLPDRVLHTIYF

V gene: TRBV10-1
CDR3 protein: CASTKPNRAVYNEQFF

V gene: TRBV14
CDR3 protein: CASSQGAINYGYTF

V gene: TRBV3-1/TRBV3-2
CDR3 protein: CASSPSGGALVNEQFF

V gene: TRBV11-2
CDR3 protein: CASSHGTNYGYTF

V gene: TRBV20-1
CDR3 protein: CSARQGYEQYF

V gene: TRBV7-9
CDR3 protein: CASSLLQADIQYF

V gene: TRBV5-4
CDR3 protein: CASSRGLQRAAGELFF

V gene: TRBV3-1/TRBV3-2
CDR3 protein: CASSQDGGSGNTIYF

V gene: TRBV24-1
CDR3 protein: CATSEERPRNTIYF

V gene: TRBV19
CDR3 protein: CASSNRDGGIHEQYF

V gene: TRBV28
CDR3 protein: CASKMGGPGANVLTF

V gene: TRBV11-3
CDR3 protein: CASSLVPGDTGELFF

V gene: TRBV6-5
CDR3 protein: CASDRGGGGTGELFF

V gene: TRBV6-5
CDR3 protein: CASTSGGDQETQYF

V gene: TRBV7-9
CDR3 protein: CASSLDRTGANVLTF

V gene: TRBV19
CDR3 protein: CASSSPLWGQVDSPLHF

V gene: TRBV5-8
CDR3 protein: CASSLAPTIYEQYF

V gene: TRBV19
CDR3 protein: CASDSGTGGEQYF